This TCR beta chain was recorded in a study of blood T cell repertoires in COVID-19. Using immunoSEQ multiplex PCR, the repertoire was profiled, and TCRdb retains in-frame clones only, with some absent. The table lists nearly 250,000 clones, around 90% of them singletons, with 0.87% in the top ten. J was trimmed by 1 base and V by 5 bases; bases with no gene match: 6. Germline V lookup: CDR1 SNHLY, CDR2 FYNNEI. The CDR3 consists of 15 residues. The V and J genes are TRBV2 and TRBJ2-7; TRBD1 aligns across 9 bases. The TCR originated in a man between 50 and 59 years old who had been exposed to COVID-19. The specimen sequenced was PBMCs or T cells enriched from blood (not recorded which). The CDR3 loop is CASSQQGASSYEQYF. The CDR3 coding sequence is TGTGCCAGCAGTCAACAGGGGGCGTCGTCCTACGAGCAGTACTTC.